The 2 T cell receptor beta chains presented below share a single source sample, sequenced in a study of shared clonotypes between healthy human individuals. Measured with immunoSEQ multiplex PCR; TCRdb has only the in-frame clones, and not every one. The sample includes roughly 2 million clones, roughly 94% of them seen just once. Material: naive CD4+ T cells sorted from blood. Subset here: CD45RA+ positively selected. The receptors originated from a man younger than 35 in good health.

The CDR3 sequence is CASSFGGARITSYEQYF. In nucleotides, the CDR3 is TGTGCCAGCAGTTTCGGGGGGGCTAGGATTACCTCCTACGAGCAGTACTTC. The chain joins TRBV27 to TRBJ2-7, with 8 positions matching TRBD2. The germline V gene encodes CDR1 MNHEY and CDR2 SMNVEV (reference sequence). J lost 0 bases, V lost 3 bases, and 10 bases had no gene match. This CDR3 spans 17 amino acids.

The chain employs TRBV18 and TRBJ2-3, with 9 bases aligning to TRBD1. J gave up 1 base and V 4 bases, and 3 bases lay outside the gene matches. Per germline, CDR1 KGHSH and CDR2 LQKENI. This CDR3 is 15 amino acids long. The CDR3 DNA sequence: TGTGCCAGCTCACAATGGACAGGGGGCACAGATACGCAGTATTTT. Amino acids: CASSQWTGGTDTQYF.